This TCR beta chain is drawn from a study of blood T cell repertoires in COVID-19 (dated by TCRdb to between 2020 and 2021). With regard to the full study: The collaborator samples originated in the United States, Italy and Spain and spanned the acute and convalescent phases of COVID-19. A freely available public database, intended as a resource for researchers studying the immune response to SARS-CoV-2, is where the repertoires were released. Deeply sampled blood TCRbeta repertoires from subjects exposed to, actively infected with, or recovered from COVID-19 were included in the dataset. Samples were obtained from the ongoing ImmuneRACE study (first 160 participants) and from roughly 1,300 subjects provided by 6 global collaborators. Nearly every sample came with metadata listing a de-identified subject ID, COVID-19 status, age in years and sex. The prospective study material was composed of cDNA or gDNA derived from T cells, B-cell-depleted T cells, or PBMCs. Where available, HLA class I and class II types were obtained from metadata supplied by the sample provider rather than from assay-based typing. Summary of the overall study and its limitations: The quantity of clinical and demographic metadata differed by source and by participant and was supplied without curation.

Turning to this clone: Its antigen is currently not known. Base qualities are not at hand, and no much larger clone is one base apart.

In the germline V gene (reference sequence), CDR1 corresponds to MNHNY and CDR2 to SVGAGI. V sheds 6 bases and J sheds 4 bases, leaving 16 bases between their ends. The CDR3 measures 15 amino acids from cysteine to phenylalanine. The kept DNA is CDR3 alone, 45 bases in frame from the first base. TCRbeta CDR3 regions were amplified from genomic DNA by means of the immunoSEQ Assay, a bias-controlled multiplex PCR. The authors' analysis ran thus. The number of nucleated cells in each sample was estimated from the amplification of reference gene primers within the assay. Sequence reads were collapsed and filtered to measure the absolute abundance of every unique TCRbeta CDR3 rearrangement. For each sample, productive Simpson clonality was calculated as the square root of Simpson's diversity index across productive rearrangements. TCRdb re-hosts the immuneACCESS table, in-frame sequences only. Its copies lack some clones; in the studies checked, an unresolved V gene accounts for under half of them, and the cause for the rest is not known. V, J and clone size derive from that table, while D and trimming were established from the DNA sequence. Within this sample are hundreds of thousands of clones, with around 89% of them counted one time only. The ten largest clones take up roughly 4.3% of the sample.

Whole blood was collected in K2EDTA tubes by collaborating institutions according to the institutions' own protocols. For TCRbeta analysis, collaborators shipped samples as frozen whole blood, isolated PBMCs, or DNA extracted from either of those sample types. The origin of this receptor is a woman younger than 45 with acute or convalescent COVID-19. The chain was built from TRBV6-6 and TRBJ2-1, with TRBD2 tentatively as D gene (6 bases match). The sequenced material came from peripheral blood. The CDR3 is CASSGRPNPYNEQFF. Here is the DNA: TGTGCCAGCAGCGGGAGACCCAACCCATACAATGAGCAGTTCTTC.